This T cell receptor (beta chain) derives from a study of PD-1 blockade in mismatch repair-deficient tumors. Study background: Patients had 11 to 13 mismatch repair-deficient cancer types and were previously treated and progressing. The study's findings and limits: After pembrolizumab, tumor-resident clones rose rapidly, then generally contracted before radiologic responses.

PCR or immunohistochemistry showed mismatch repair deficiency in every enrolled patient. TCRs were sequenced from a few patients responding to pembrolizumab. Trimming stripped 3 bases from V and 3 bases from J, with 18 bases between. The germline CDR1 and CDR2 sequences are MDHEN and SYDVKM. This CDR3 comprises 16 residues. Method: immunoSEQ multiplex PCR; TCRdb's copy keeps in-frame clones and lacks some. The repertoire holds 15,000 to 20,000 clones, with approximately 80% as singletons. With respect to this clone: The antigen remains unidentified.

This sequence originates from an adult with mismatch repair-deficient cancer. The source was PBMCs, collected 22 weeks after starting pembrolizumab. The chain uses TRBV28 and TRBJ2-7; TRBD2 is a possible D gene (5 bases). CDR3 bases: TGTGCCAGCAGTTTTGGGTCGGGTGAGGGTATCTACGAGCAGTACTTC. This translates into CASSFGSGEGIYEQYF. Using reference TRBV28 and TRBJ2-7 for the parts outside the CDR3, the full variable domain is DVKVTQSSRYLVKRTGEKVFLECVQDMDHENMFWYRQDPGLGLRLIYFSYDVKMKEKGDIPEGYSVSREKKERFSLILESASTNQTSMYLCASSFGSGEGIYEQYFGPGTRLTVT.